Below, 9 T cell receptor beta chains from the same sample are listed, as sequenced in a study of Graves' ophthalmopathy and Graves' hyperthyroidism. Amplified TCR beta CDR3 regions were obtained using RNA transcripts as template. RT-PCR in the first round used HTBI primers; a second-round multiplex PCR followed. TCRdb reprocessed the multiplex PCR reads with MiXCR, giving one entry per CDR3 protein. In the table there are roughly 700,000 distinct CDR3 sequences, roughly 40% of which are singletons. Input material: peripheral blood. The receptors were sampled from an adult man with Graves' ophthalmopathy.

A few counts support this clonotype. The CDR3 region has the DNA TGTGCCAGCAGCTTTTGGACAGGTGGGAACTACGAGCAGTACTTC. Translating it yields CASSFWTGGNYEQYF. The genes are TRBV7-2 and TRBJ2-7, with 7 bases fitting TRBD1. CDR1 and CDR2 (germline): SGHTA, FQGNSA. CDR3 length: 15 amino acids. Germline trimming cut 3 bases from V and 3 bases from J; bases unmatched to any gene: 8.

In its sample, this clonotype was seen once. The chain combines TRBV9 with TRBJ2-7; D may be TRBD2 (5 bases). Trimming removed 4 bases from V and 1 base from J, with 15 bases in between. This CDR3 has 15 amino acids. From germline, CDR1 is SGDLS and CDR2 YYNGEE. The CDR3 sequence: CASSLVERYSYEQYF. The DNA for the CDR3 is TGTGCCAGCAGCCTCGTCGAGCGGTATTCCTACGAGCAGTACTTC.

V and J are TRBV24-1 and TRBJ1-3, with TRBD1 matching over 10 bases. This CDR3 is 14 amino acids long. Germline loops: CDR1 KGHDR, CDR2 SFDVKD. DNA for the CDR3: TGTGCTAGAGGCAGGACAGGGGGAGGAAACACCATATATTTT. Translation: CARGRTGGGNTIYF.

This clonotype turned up a few times. This sequence joins TRBV20-1 and TRBJ2-7; 9 bases line up with TRBD1. The germline V gene has CDR1 DFQATT and CDR2 SNEGSKA (reference sequence). V trimming: 3 bases; J trimming: 12 bases; junction bases outside the gene matches: 9. This CDR3 has 12 residues. The CDR3 coding sequence is TGCAGTGCTAGTCGGGGACAGGGAATCGGGTACTTC. Protein product: CSASRGQGIGYF.

This clonotype was found a few times. The chain employs TRBV6-1 and TRBJ1-2; 8 nucleotides match TRBD1. Germline V gives CDR1 MNHNS, CDR2 SASEGT. This CDR3 has 15 amino acids. Trimming removed 6 bases from V and 4 bases from J; junction bases left unmatched: 10. The CDR3: CASRRGQGNGYGYTF. The CDR3 nucleotides read TGTGCCAGCAGGAGAGGACAGGGCAATGGCTATGGCTACACCTTC.

The CDR3 spells CASSSSGQREETQYF. The DNA of the CDR3 is TGTGCCAGCAGCAGCTCGGGACAGCGTGAGGAGACCCAGTACTTC. The rearrangement links TRBV11-1 to TRBJ2-5; 7 bases fit TRBD1. From germline, CDR1 is SGHAT and CDR2 FQDESV (reference sequence). The trim removed 5 bases at V and 5 bases at J, leaving 11 bases unmatched. The CDR3 sequence is 15 residues long.

This clonotype was picked up a small number of times. A junction boundary mismatches the germline segment, possibly from a read error. The chain is built from TRBV7-9 and TRBJ2-2; 10 bases are a match to TRBD2. Germline CDR1 and CDR2: SEHNR and FQNEAQ (reference sequence). This CDR3 is built from 17 residues. Written as DNA, the CDR3 is TGCGCCAGCAGCCAACGGGGGGGACTAGCGTTCACCGGGGAGCTGTTTTTT. Encoded protein: CASSQRGGLAFTGELFF.

The chain links TRBV10-3 to TRBJ1-1; D is unclear. V was cut by 10 bases and J by 3 bases, with 21 bases left in between. This CDR3 is built from 15 residues. CDR1 and CDR2 (germline): ENHRY, SYGVKD. The CDR3 loop is CASKTRHLRDTEAFF. The CDR3 region has the DNA TGTGCCAGCAAAACGAGGCATCTGAGGGACACTGAAGCTTTCTTT.

Worth noting for this clonotype: This may be a read error: a much more frequent sequence differs by one nucleotide. The chain has TRBV7-9 and TRBJ1-1; D might be TRBD1 (6 bases). Germline V CDR1 and CDR2: SEHNR, FQNEAQ (reference sequence). The CDR3 spans 14 residues. The CDR3 DNA follows: TGTGCCGGCAGCCAATCAGGGGTCGGCACTGAAGCTTTCTTT. Translating it yields CAGSQSGVGTEAFF.